This TCR beta chain was sequenced for a study of control samples from healthy donors and cancer patients. Assay: immunoSEQ multiplex PCR; the TCRdb copy retains only in-frame clones and omits some. Among 90,000 to 130,000 clones listed, about 80% were seen once. The CDR3 is 15 amino acids. The germline V gene has CDR1 SGHAT and CDR2 FQNNGV. Trimming removed 1 base from V and 1 base from J, with 10 bases in between. Only one count was recorded for this clone. The sequence derives from a man between 18 and 29 years old in good health. The V gene is TRBV11-2, the J gene TRBJ1-2; unclear D gene. Sequenced: blood. In DNA, the CDR3 is TGTGCCAGCAGCTTAGGGCCAACCATTAACTATGGCTACACCTTC. Its protein product is CASSLGPTINYGYTF.